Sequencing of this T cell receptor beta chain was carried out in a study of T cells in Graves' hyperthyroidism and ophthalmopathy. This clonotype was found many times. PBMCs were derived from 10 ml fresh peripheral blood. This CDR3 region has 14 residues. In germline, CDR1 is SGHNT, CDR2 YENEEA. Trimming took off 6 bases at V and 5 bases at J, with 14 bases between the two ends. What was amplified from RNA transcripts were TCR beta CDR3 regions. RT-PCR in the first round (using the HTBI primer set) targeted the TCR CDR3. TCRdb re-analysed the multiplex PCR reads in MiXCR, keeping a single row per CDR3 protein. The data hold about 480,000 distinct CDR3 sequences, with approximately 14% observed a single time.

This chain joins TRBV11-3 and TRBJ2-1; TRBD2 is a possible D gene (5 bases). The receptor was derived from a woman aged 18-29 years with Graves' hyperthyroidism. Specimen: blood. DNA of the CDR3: TGTGCCAGCAGTTTGGACTCGCCCAACAATGAGCAGTTCTTC. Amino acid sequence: CASSLDSPNNEQFF.